The clone carrying this T cell receptor beta chain was detected a few times. TCR beta CDR3 regions were amplified from RNA transcripts. The HTBI set primed first-round TCR CDR3 RT-PCR. TCRdb called the multiplex PCR reads again in MiXCR, with one record for every CDR3 protein. The sample holds under 800,000 distinct CDR3 sequences, 14% seen once. The entry originates in a study of T cells in Graves' hyperthyroidism and ophthalmopathy. The junction had 10 bases not matched to a gene; V was cut back by 1 base and J by 13 bases. This CDR3 spans 14 amino acids. Germline V CDR1 and CDR2: LGHNT, FRNRAP. The specimen sequenced was blood. The rearrangement joins TRBV12-5 to TRBJ1-5; 7 bases map to TRBD1. The sequence was collected from a woman younger than 30 with Graves' hyperthyroidism. The CDR3: CASGLETGSARQHF. The DNA for the CDR3 is TGTGCTAGTGGTTTGGAGACAGGGTCAGCCCGTCAGCATTTT.